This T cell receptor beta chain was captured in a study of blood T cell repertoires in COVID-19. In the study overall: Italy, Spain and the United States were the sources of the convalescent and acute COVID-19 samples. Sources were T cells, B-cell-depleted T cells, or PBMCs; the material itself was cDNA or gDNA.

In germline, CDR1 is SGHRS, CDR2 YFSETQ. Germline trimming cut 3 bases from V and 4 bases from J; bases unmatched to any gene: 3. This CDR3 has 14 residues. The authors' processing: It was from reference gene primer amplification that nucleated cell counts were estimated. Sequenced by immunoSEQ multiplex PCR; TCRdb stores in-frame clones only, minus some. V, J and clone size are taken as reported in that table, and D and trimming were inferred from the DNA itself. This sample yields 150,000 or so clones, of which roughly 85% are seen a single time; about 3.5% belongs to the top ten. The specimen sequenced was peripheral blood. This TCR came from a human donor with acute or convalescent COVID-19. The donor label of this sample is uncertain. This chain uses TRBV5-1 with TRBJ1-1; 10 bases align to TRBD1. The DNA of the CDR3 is TGCGCCAGCAGCTCGACAGGGGGCGTCACTGAAGCTTTCTTT. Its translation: CASSSTGGVTEAFF.